The rows below give T cell receptor beta chains drawn from one sample of a study of blood T cell repertoires in COVID-19. The table came from immunoSEQ multiplex PCR; TCRdb's copy has only in-frame clones and leaves some out. Here the sample spans fewer than 200,000 clones, about four fifths being singletons. The sequenced material came from peripheral blood. The source is a man between 65 and 79 years old with active or convalescent COVID-19. CDR3s include the opening cysteine and the closing phenylalanine or tryptophan. A D gene is named only where the DNA matches it firmly. The size of a clone is reported for some rows only, either as once, few or many, or as a class for expanded clones.

d_call j_call v_call cdr3_length clone_size cdr3_aa cdr3_nt
. TRBJ2-5 TRBV9 13 . CASRTGVQETQYF TGTGCCAGCAGGACTGGAGTACAAGAGACCCAGTACTTC
. TRBJ1-2 TRBV19 14 once CASSILGVHYGYTF TGTGCCAGTAGCATACTGGGAGTTCACTATGGCTACACCTTC
. TRBJ2-2 TRBV5-1 15 . CASSLEVTKGGELFF TGCGCCAGCAGCTTGGAAGTGACTAAAGGAGGGGAGCTGTTTTTT
. TRBJ1-2 TRBV10-1 12 . CASSEPGKGYTF TGCGCCAGCAGTGAGCCAGGGAAAGGCTACACCTTC
. TRBJ2-3 TRBV7-9 14 many CASSLEGSTDTQYF TGTGCCAGCAGCTTAGAGGGGAGCACAGATACGCAGTATTTT
TRBD2 TRBJ2-7 TRBV15 14 . CATRAGEAPYEQYF TGTGCCACCAGAGCGGGGGAGGCGCCCTACGAGCAGTACTTC
TRBD1 TRBJ2-1 TRBV11-3 14 . CASSLGQGANEQFF TGTGCCAGCAGCTTAGGACAGGGGGCGAATGAGCAGTTCTTC
. TRBJ1-3 TRBV12-3/TRBV12-4 12 few CASSQGGNTIYF TGTGCCAGCAGTCAGGGTGGAAACACCATATATTTT
. TRBJ1-4 TRBV7-6 15 . CASSLVTGINEKLFF TGTGCCAGCAGCTTAGTAACAGGAATAAATGAAAAACTGTTTTTT
TRBD1 TRBJ1-2 TRBV27 15 . CASSRGDRMPYGYTF TGTGCCAGCAGCCGAGGGGACAGGATGCCTTATGGCTACACCTTC
. TRBJ1-1 TRBV15 14 . CATSRDGLNTEAFF TGTGCCACCAGCAGAGATGGACTAAACACTGAAGCTTTCTTT
. TRBJ2-7 TRBV7-8 12 . CASSSSAYEQYF TGTGCCAGCAGCTCCAGCGCCTACGAGCAGTACTTC
TRBD2 TRBJ2-5 TRBV27 14 . CASSERGGQETQYF TGTGCCAGCAGTGAGCGGGGGGGCCAAGAGACCCAGTACTTC
. TRBJ1-3 TRBV5-4 15 . CASSLDRPSGNTIYF TGTGCCAGCAGCTTGGACAGGCCTTCTGGAAACACCATATATTTT
. TRBJ1-2 TRBV6-5 13 . CASSYHGDYGYTF TGTGCCAGCAGTTACCACGGAGACTATGGCTACACCTTC
TRBD1 TRBJ2-3 TRBV2 12 . CATGQGTDTQYF TGTGCCACCGGACAGGGGACAGATACGCAGTATTTT
TRBD2 TRBJ2-1 TRBV18 15 . CASSQGTRTDNEQFF TGTGCCAGCTCACAAGGGACTAGAACGGATAATGAGCAGTTCTTC
. TRBJ2-7 TRBV29-1 13 . CSVGPLDRNEQYF TGCAGCGTGGGCCCTCTTGACAGGAACGAGCAGTACTTC
. TRBJ1-4 TRBV6-5 16 . CASSYSGTPTNEKLFF TGTGCCAGCAGTTACTCAGGGACTCCCACTAATGAAAAACTGTTTTTT
TRBD1 TRBJ1-6 TRBV5-4 12 . CASSGGQGALHF TGTGCCAGCAGCGGGGGACAGGGGGCCCTCCACTTT
. TRBJ2-2 TRBV9 17 . CASSDEAGRVNTGELFF TGTGCCAGCAGCGACGAGGCTGGCAGGGTCAACACCGGGGAGCTGTTTTTT
. TRBJ1-5 TRBV12-5 12 . CASAAGIQPQHF TGTGCTAGTGCGGCAGGGATCCAGCCCCAGCATTTT
. TRBJ1-5 TRBV11-2 13 . CASSFGDRQPQHF TGTGCCAGCAGCTTCGGGGATCGACAGCCCCAGCATTTT
. TRBJ2-6 TRBV12-3/TRBV12-4 13 . CATGGSGANVLTF TGTGCCACCGGGGGCTCTGGGGCCAACGTCCTGACTTTC
TRBD1 TRBJ2-5 TRBV9 14 . CASSPGQGQETQYF TGTGCCAGCAGTCCGGGACAGGGACAAGAGACCCAGTACTTC
TRBD1 TRBJ1-6 TRBV4-2 16 . CASSQTTNTGDSPLHF TGTGCCAGCAGCCAGACGACAAACACAGGGGACTCACCCCTCCACTTT
. TRBJ1-1 TRBV25-1 14 few CASSELGGNTEAFF TGTGCCAGCAGTGAATTGGGAGGGAACACTGAAGCTTTCTTT
. TRBJ1-1 TRBV18 15 . CASSPRAGLNTEAFF TGTGCCAGCTCACCACGGGCAGGGCTCAACACTGAAGCTTTCTTT
. TRBJ1-1 TRBV19 12 . CATRDRGTEAFF TGTGCCACAAGAGATCGTGGCACTGAAGCTTTCTTT
. TRBJ2-3 TRBV30 14 . CAWRPGTFTDTQYF TGTGCCTGGAGGCCCGGGACTTTCACAGATACGCAGTATTTT
. TRBJ2-5 TRBV7-2 13 . CASSLQRLETQYF TGTGCCAGCAGCTTACAGCGTCTGGAGACCCAGTACTTC
TRBD1 TRBJ1-2 TRBV2 12 . CASSVRGIGYTF TGTGCCAGCTCAGTCAGGGGGATCGGCTACACCTTC
. TRBJ2-1 TRBV3-1/TRBV3-2 12 . CASSQDHGSVFF TGTGCCAGCAGCCAAGATCACGGGAGTGTGTTCTTC
. TRBJ1-2 TRBV9 12 . CASSVRGSGYTF TGTGCCAGCAGCGTGCGGGGCAGCGGCTACACCTTC
TRBD1 TRBJ2-2 TRBV27 15 . CASSLRTGGTGELFF TGTGCCAGCAGTTTAAGGACAGGGGGCACCGGGGAGCTGTTTTTT
. TRBJ2-5 TRBV4-1 17 . CASSQGRGGDLGETQYF TGCGCCAGCAGCCAAGGGCGGGGCGGAGATCTAGGAGAGACCCAGTACTTC
TRBD1 TRBJ1-1 TRBV7-2 13 once CASSLQGDTEAFF TGTGCCAGCAGCTTACAGGGGGACACTGAAGCTTTCTTT
TRBD1 TRBJ1-5 TRBV16 16 few CASSVPGTGRDQPQHF TGTGCCAGCAGCGTACCCGGGACAGGGAGGGATCAGCCCCAGCATTTT
. TRBJ2-3 TRBV18 15 . CASSPPSDPTDTQYF TGTGCCAGCTCACCACCGTCAGATCCCACAGATACGCAGTATTTT
. TRBJ1-1 TRBV19 15 . CASNRGYAMNTEAFF TGTGCCAGTAACAGAGGGTACGCCATGAACACTGAAGCTTTCTTT
. TRBJ1-6 TRBV3-1/TRBV3-2 15 . CASSQDGQGLRSLHF TGTGCCAGCAGCCAAGATGGCCAGGGCCTAAGATCCCTCCACTTT
TRBD1 TRBJ2-1 TRBV9 15 . CASSVRQGVWSEQFF TGTGCCAGCAGCGTTCGACAGGGGGTGTGGAGTGAGCAGTTCTTC
TRBD2 TRBJ2-1 TRBV5-6 15 . CASSSSGGAYNEQFF TGTGCCAGCAGCTCTAGCGGGGGGGCCTACAATGAGCAGTTCTTC
. TRBJ1-4 TRBV20-1 11 . CSANFGEKLFF TGCAGTGCTAACTTCGGGGAAAAACTGTTTTTT
. TRBJ2-1 TRBV11-3 17 . CASSPRGGPSSYNEQFF TGTGCCAGCAGCCCCCGAGGAGGTCCGAGCTCCTACAATGAGCAGTTCTTC
. TRBJ1-5 TRBV30 13 once CAWRQHPNQPQHF TGTGCCTGGAGACAGCATCCCAATCAGCCCCAGCATTTT
TRBD1 TRBJ1-2 TRBV10-3 14 . CAILGQGRDGGYTF TGTGCCATCTTGGGACAGGGCCGGGATGGTGGCTACACCTTC
TRBD1 TRBJ1-6 TRBV18 16 once CASSPGFGQALSPLHF TGTGCCAGCTCACCAGGCTTCGGACAGGCCCTTTCACCCCTCCACTTT
. TRBJ1-2 TRBV25-1 14 . CASRPGGSKGGYTF TGTGCCAGCAGACCTGGCGGCTCCAAGGGGGGCTACACCTTC
. TRBJ2-3 TRBV10-2 18 few CASSESRSGGGRWDTQYF TGCGCCAGCAGTGAGTCGAGAAGTGGCGGGGGCCGCTGGGATACGCAGTATTTT
. TRBJ1-6 TRBV6-5 14 . CATVQGHGNSPLHF TGTGCCACCGTACAGGGCCACGGGAATTCACCCCTCCACTTT
TRBD1 TRBJ1-6 TRBV10-3 15 . CAISDRQGSNSPLHF TGTGCCATCAGTGATCGACAGGGGAGCAATTCACCCCTCCACTTT
TRBD1 TRBJ1-2 TRBV5-6 18 . CASSLAARDRDPNYGYTF TGTGCCAGCAGCTTGGCCGCCCGGGACAGGGATCCTAACTATGGCTACACCTTC
. TRBJ2-5 TRBV18 14 . CASSQQGSGETQYF TGTGCCAGCTCACAACAGGGTTCGGGAGAGACCCAGTACTTC
TRBD1 TRBJ1-6 TRBV18 14 . CASSPGTGDSPLHF TGTGCCAGCTCACCAGGGACAGGGGATTCACCCCTCCACTTT
TRBD2 TRBJ2-1 TRBV5-1 18 . CASSLSPSGRDLLNEQFF TGCGCCAGCAGCTTGTCCCCTAGCGGGAGGGATTTACTGAATGAGCAGTTCTTC
. TRBJ1-6 TRBV19 15 . CARIRDTSRNSPLHF TGTGCCAGGATTAGGGACACCTCGAGGAATTCACCCCTCCACTTT
. TRBJ2-7 TRBV6-5 14 . CASSYTQGPYEQYF TGTGCCAGCAGCTACACTCAGGGTCCCTACGAGCAGTACTTC
TRBD2 TRBJ2-1 TRBV3-1/TRBV3-2 15 . CASSQTGLEFNEQFF TGTGCCAGCAGCCAAACCGGACTAGAATTCAATGAGCAGTTCTTC